This T cell receptor (beta chain) stems from a study of immune evolution from preneoplasia to lung adenocarcinoma. Profiled with immunoSEQ multiplex PCR; TCRdb holds only in-frame clones, not every one. Among about 4,800 clones listed, roughly 83% were seen once. Germline values: CDR1 SEHNR, CDR2 FQNEAQ (reference sequence). Trimming pared 4 bases from V and 8 bases from J, leaving 11 bases between. The CDR3 loop spans 12 amino acids. The sequence was obtained from a person aged 65 to 85 with lung adenocarcinoma. The rearrangement uses TRBV7-9 and TRBJ1-1; TRBD1 is a possible D gene (6 bases). The sample comprised FFPE lung adenocarcinoma in situ tissue. CDR3 in DNA: TGTGCCAGCAGCTCCCTGGGGGGCGAAGCTTTCTTT. It encodes CASSSLGGEAFF.